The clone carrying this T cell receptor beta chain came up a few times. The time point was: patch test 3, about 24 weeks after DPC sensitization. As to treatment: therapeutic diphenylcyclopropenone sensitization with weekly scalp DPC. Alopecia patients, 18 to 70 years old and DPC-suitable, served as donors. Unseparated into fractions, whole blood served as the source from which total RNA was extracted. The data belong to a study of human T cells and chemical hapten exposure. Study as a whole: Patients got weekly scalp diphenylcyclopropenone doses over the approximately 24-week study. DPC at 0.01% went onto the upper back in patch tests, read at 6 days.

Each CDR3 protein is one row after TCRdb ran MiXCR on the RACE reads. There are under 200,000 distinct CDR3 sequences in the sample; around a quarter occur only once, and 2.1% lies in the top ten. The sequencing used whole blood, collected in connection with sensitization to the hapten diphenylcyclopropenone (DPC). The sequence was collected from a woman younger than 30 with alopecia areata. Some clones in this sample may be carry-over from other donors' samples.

The CDR3 DNA reads as TGTGCCATCAGGGAAGACAGGGGGAACAATCAGCCCCAGCATTTT. It specifies CAIREDRGNNQPQHF. The gene calls are TRBV10-3 and TRBJ1-5; 9 bases align to TRBD1. From germline, CDR1 is ENHRY and CDR2 SYGVKD. The CDR3 length is 15 residues. J gave up 3 bases and V 6 bases, and 6 bases lay outside the gene matches.